This T cell receptor beta chain was sequenced during a study of blood T cell repertoires in COVID-19. Whole-study context: Samples of COVID-19 (acute and convalescent) were obtained from the United States, Italy and Spain. From T cells, B-cell-depleted T cells, or PBMCs came the material, which was cDNA or gDNA.

Original analysis: Amplifying reference gene primers gave estimates of nucleated cell counts. Clones were read by immunoSEQ multiplex PCR, and TCRdb kept only the in-frame ones, dropping some. D and trimming come from the DNA, and the V and J calls and clone size come from that table. The sample holds 250,000 or so clones; nearly 90% are singletons and the top ten take 4% to 5%. CDR3 length: 13 amino acids. With V trimmed by 9 bases and J by 3 bases, 8 bases remained unmatched. CDR1 is MNHEY and CDR2 is SMNVEV in the germline V gene (reference sequence). The material sequenced was peripheral blood. The rearrangement joins TRBV27 to TRBJ2-7; 7 positions match TRBD1. The TCR comes from a woman aged 40 to 55 who had recovered from COVID-19. The CDR3 protein is CASQRQGFYEQYF. The CDR3 DNA reads TGTGCCAGTCAAAGACAGGGATTCTACGAGCAGTACTTC.